This TCR beta chain was recovered during a study of shared clonotypes between healthy human individuals. The CDR3 length is 13 residues. Germline V lookup: CDR1 SGHTA, CDR2 FQGTGA. The V end lost 2 bases, the J end lost 6 bases, and 8 bases lay between the germline ends. The table came from immunoSEQ multiplex PCR; TCRdb's copy has only in-frame clones and leaves some out. The sample contains 2 million to 3 million clones, 93% of which appear only once. This clone was found once. The source of this sequence is a man in his late teens or twenties in good health. Some clones in this sample may be carry-over from other donors' samples. This chain links TRBV7-3 with TRBJ2-1; unclear D gene. The sequenced sample consisted of naive CD4+ T cells from PBMCs. This sample's subset: CD45RA+ positively selected. The CDR3 DNA reads TGTGCCAGCAGCTTACTGCCGACCAATGAGCAGTTCTTC. Amino acid sequence: CASSLLPTNEQFF.